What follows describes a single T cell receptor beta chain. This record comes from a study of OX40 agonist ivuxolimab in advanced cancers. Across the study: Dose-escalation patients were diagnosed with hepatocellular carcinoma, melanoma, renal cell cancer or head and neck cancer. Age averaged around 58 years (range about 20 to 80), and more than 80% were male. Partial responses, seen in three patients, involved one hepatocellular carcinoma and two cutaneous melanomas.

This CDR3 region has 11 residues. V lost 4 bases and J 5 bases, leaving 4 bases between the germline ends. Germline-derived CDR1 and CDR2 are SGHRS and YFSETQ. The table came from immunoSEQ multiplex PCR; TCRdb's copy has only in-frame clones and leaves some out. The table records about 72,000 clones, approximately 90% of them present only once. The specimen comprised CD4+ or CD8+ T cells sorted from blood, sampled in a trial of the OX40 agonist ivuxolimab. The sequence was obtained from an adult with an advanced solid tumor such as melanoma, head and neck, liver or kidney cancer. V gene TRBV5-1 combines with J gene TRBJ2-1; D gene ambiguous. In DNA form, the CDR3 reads TGCGCCAGCAGCGCGGACAATGAGCAGTTCTTC. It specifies CASSADNEQFF. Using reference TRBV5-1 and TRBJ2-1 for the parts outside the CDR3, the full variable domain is KAGVTQTPRYLIKTRGQQVTLSCSPISGHRSVSWYQQTPGQGLQFLFEYFSETQRNKGNFPGRFSGRQFSNSRSEMNVSTLELGDSALYLCASSADNEQFFGPGTRLTVL.